The next 28 T cell receptor beta chains were all read from a single sample in a study of T cells in Graves' hyperthyroidism and ophthalmopathy. Amplification of TCR beta CDR3 regions used RNA as the template. Initially, a first-round RT-PCR of the TCR CDR3 employed the HTBI primer set. TCRdb reprocessed the multiplex PCR reads via MiXCR and lists one record per CDR3 protein. The data show more than 650,000 distinct CDR3 sequences, 11% to 15% seen once. Sequencing was performed on blood. The receptors stem from a woman under 30 with Graves' hyperthyroidism.

This clonotype was detected only a few times. The genes are TRBV24-1 and TRBJ2-2; D not resolved. V was trimmed by 7 bases and J by 4 bases, leaving 12 bases between them. The CDR3 extends over 14 amino acids. CDR1 and CDR2 from the germline V gene are KGHDR and SFDVKD. CDR3 loop: CATRGPWSTGELFF. The CDR3, as DNA: TGTGCCACCAGGGGCCCATGGTCCACCGGGGAGCTGTTTTTT.

This clonotype has only a few counts. DNA of the CDR3: TGTGCCAGCAGTTACGGCCCCTCTGGAAACACCATATATTTT. Translated: CASSYGPSGNTIYF. The rearrangement uses TRBV6-1 and TRBJ1-3; no clear D. Germline V CDR1 and CDR2: MNHNS, SASEGT. This CDR3 is built from 14 residues. The V end lost 5 bases, the J end lost 0 bases, and 8 bases lay between the germline ends.

This clonotype was observed many times. This chain links TRBV6-6 with TRBJ2-1; 10 nucleotides align to TRBD2. The CDR3 is 16 residues long. Germline V CDR1 and CDR2: MNHNY, SVGAGI (reference sequence). The V and J ends lost 3 bases and 7 bases, in that order; junction bases with no gene match: 9. The CDR3 coding sequence is TGTGCCAGCAGTTATCATGGTCGACTAGCGGGTAATGAGCAGTTCTTC. It yields the protein CASSYHGRLAGNEQFF.

The V and J genes are TRBV29-1 and TRBJ2-5, with D unresolved. This CDR3 has 11 amino acids. Germline CDR1 reads SQVTM; CDR2 reads ANQGSEA. V was shortened by 6 bases and J by 5 bases, with 10 bases between the two germline ends. The CDR3, as DNA: TGCAGCGTGATGTCTGGGGAGACCCAGTACTTC. This encodes CSVMSGETQYF. Looking up the rest from reference TRBV29-1 and TRBJ2-5 gives the full variable domain: SAVISQKPSRDICQRGTSLTIQCQVDSQVTMMFWYRQQPGQSLTLIATANQGSEATYESGFVIDKFPISRPNLTFSTLTVSNMSPEDSSIYLCSVMSGETQYFGPGTRLLVL.

The table lists this clonotype with a few counts. The V call is TRBV4-3, the J call TRBJ2-7; D might be TRBD2 (6 bases). The CDR3 consists of 16 residues. Trimming stripped 1 base from V and 2 bases from J, with 15 bases between. The germline gives CDR1 LGHNA, CDR2 YSLEER. Here the CDR3 DNA reads TGCGCCAGCAGCCAAGCGGCCTTAGCGGCCACCTACGAGCAGTACTTC. It yields the protein CASSQAALAATYEQYF.

This clonotype was recorded at least ten times. The chain carries TRBV6-2 or TRBV6-3 and TRBJ2-7; D tentatively reads TRBD1 or TRBD2 (5 bases each). Germline CDR1 and CDR2: MNHEY and SVGEGT. The CDR3 totals 16 residues. Between the trimmed V and J ends, which lost 3 bases and 1 base, there was a span of 16 bases. The chain's CDR3 is CASSYLVRGRSYEQYF. The CDR3 bases are TGTGCCAGCAGTTATCTCGTTCGGGGACGGTCCTACGAGCAGTACTTC.

This clonotype was detected ten times or more. The chain has TRBV2 and TRBJ1-1; maybe TRBD1 (5 bases). Looked up from germline, CDR1 is SNHLY and CDR2 is FYNNEI. Deletions cut 0 bases from V and 5 bases from J, with 10 bases between. The CDR3 totals 14 residues. The CDR3 region is CASSEAGLRTEAFF. The CDR3 region has the DNA TGTGCCAGCAGTGAAGCGGGGCTTCGGACTGAAGCTTTCTTT.

In its sample, this clonotype was seen a few times. The genes are TRBV6-1 and TRBJ1-2, with a weak D call TRBD1 (5 bases). CDR1 is MNHNS and CDR2 is SASEGT in the germline V gene. Between the trimmed V and J ends, which lost 6 bases and 4 bases, there was a span of 15 bases. CDR3 length equals 14 residues. CDR3 DNA: TGTGCCAGCAGCCTCATTGACAGTTCCTATGGCTACACCTTC. Residues: CASSLIDSSYGYTF.

The chain joins TRBV15 to TRBJ2-1, with TRBD2 matching over 7 bases. There are 16 residues in the CDR3. The ends lost 0 bases at V and 8 bases at J; junction bases unmatched: 10. Germline loops: CDR1 LNHNV, CDR2 YYDKDF (reference sequence). In DNA, the CDR3 is TGTGCCACCAGCAGAGATGGGGGGGGTCCCATCGATGAGCAGTTCTTC. This translates into CATSRDGGGPIDEQFF.

Comment on this clonotype: One junction end disagrees with the germline gene, perhaps due to a read error. This sequence joins TRBV6-5 and TRBJ2-2; 11 bases line up with TRBD1. Germline values: CDR1 MNHEY, CDR2 SVGAGI. This CDR3 has 15 amino acids. CDR3 loop: CASTGQGAKTGELFF. CDR3 in DNA: TGTGCCAGCACCGGACAGGGGGCGAAGACCGGGGAGCTGTTTTTT.

At least ten counts were recorded for this clonotype. This chain links TRBV30 with TRBJ1-6; 7 bases map to TRBD1. The length of the CDR3 is 15 residues. Unmatched junction bases numbered 9, after V lost 3 bases and J lost 7 bases. Germline V gene sequence: CDR1 GTSNPN, CDR2 SVGIG (reference sequence). The CDR3 is CAWRTSGGYNSPLHF. CDR3 in DNA: TGTGCCTGGAGGACGTCAGGGGGATACAATTCACCCCTCCACTTT.

There are many counts of this clonotype. The chain employs TRBV4-1 and TRBJ1-5, with D tentatively TRBD1 (6 bases). The germline gives CDR1 MGHRA, CDR2 YSYEKL. The CDR3 sequence is 15 residues long. V lost 3 bases and J 6 bases, leaving 15 bases between the germline ends. The chain's CDR3 is CASSHPGQFGQPQHF. CDR3 DNA: TGCGCCAGCAGCCACCCTGGACAGTTTGGTCAGCCCCAGCATTTT.

This clonotype has only a few counts. The rearrangement links TRBV20-1 to TRBJ1-2, with unresolved D. The germline CDR1 and CDR2 sequences are DFQATT and SNEGSKA (reference sequence). The V end was cut by 1 base, the J end by 4 bases, with 10 bases between. The CDR3 loop spans 13 amino acids. As DNA, the CDR3 is TGCAGTGCTAGAGCGTTTTTACTCTATGGCTACACCTTC. Its translation: CSARAFLLYGYTF.

This clonotype came up many times. The rearrangement links TRBV3-1 to TRBJ1-5; 7 bases line up with TRBD1. Per the germline V gene, CDR1 is LGHDT and CDR2 is YNNKEL (reference sequence). The CDR3 is made up of 14 amino acids. Trimming removed 4 bases from V and 6 bases from J; junction bases left unmatched: 6. CDR3 protein: CASSPNRGTQPQHF. The CDR3 DNA is TGTGCCAGCAGCCCCAACAGGGGTACTCAGCCCCAGCATTTT.

This clonotype was counted only a few times. The chain recombines TRBV6-5 with TRBJ1-2; 8 nucleotides match TRBD1. Germline lookup yields CDR1 MNHEY and CDR2 SVGAGI. The CDR3 is made up of 16 amino acids. Unmatched junction bases numbered 9, after V lost 2 bases and J lost 4 bases. The CDR3 nucleotides read TGTGCCAGCAGTTACCTAAACAGGGGGACCTCCTATGGCTACACCTTC. Its translation is CASSYLNRGTSYGYTF.

This clonotype appeared a few times. The CDR3 is CASSMVTGTLNTGELFF. The DNA of the CDR3 is TGTGCCAGTAGTATGGTCACAGGGACCTTGAACACCGGGGAGCTGTTTTTT. V and J are TRBV19 and TRBJ2-2; D may be TRBD1 (6 bases). This CDR3 comprises 17 residues. Germline V gene data show CDR1 as LNHDA and CDR2 as SQIVND (reference sequence). V lost 3 bases to trimming and J lost 1 base, with 15 bases between them.

This clonotype was seen repeatedly, ten times or more. V usage is TRBV28 and J usage is TRBJ2-7; 12 bases are a match to TRBD1. CDR1 and CDR2 (germline): MDHEN, SYDVKM. Trimming at V came to 5 bases and at J to 4 bases, leaving 12 bases not matched to a gene. The length of the CDR3 is 17 residues. CDR3 DNA: TGTGCCAGCAGTGCAACGGGACAGGGGGCGGGAATATACGAGCAGTACTTC. Translation gives CASSATGQGAGIYEQYF.

This clonotype was seen at least ten times. This chain uses TRBV11-3 with TRBJ2-1, with 7 bases aligning to TRBD2. Per the germline V gene, CDR1 is SGHNT and CDR2 is YENEEA. CDR3 length: 13 residues. The V and J ends lost 3 bases and 11 bases, in that order; junction bases with no gene match: 7. CDR3 DNA sequence: TGTGCCAGCAGCTTCTGGGCGGGAGATCAGCAGTTCTTC. Translating gives CASSFWAGDQQFF.

The chain joins TRBV30 to TRBJ2-1, with 12 bases aligning to TRBD2. V dropped 3 bases and J dropped 11; count of bases not matched to a gene: 2. Germline V gene lookup returns CDR1 GTSNPN and CDR2 SVGIG (reference sequence). The CDR3 is 12 residues long. The CDR3 sequence: CAWRLAGGQQFF. DNA for the CDR3: TGTGCCTGGAGACTAGCGGGAGGCCAGCAGTTCTTC.

This clonotype was recorded only once. The chain carries TRBV6-1 and TRBJ2-1; 7 bases agree with TRBD2. V was clipped by 8 bases and J by 2 bases; unmatched bases: 9. The CDR3 extends over 15 amino acids. The germline CDR1 and CDR2 sequences are MNHNS and SASEGT. The CDR3 DNA reads as TGTGCCAGCCGGGGAGGGCTAGCGGCCTACAATGAGCAGTTCTTC. Translated, it gives CASRGGLAAYNEQFF.

The table lists this clonotype with a few counts. CDR3 sequence: CASSSPPVRETQYF. CDR3 bases: TGTGCCAGCTCATCCCCGCCAGTCCGGGAGACCCAGTACTTC. This rearrangement joins TRBV18 to TRBJ2-5; D not certain. Germline values: CDR1 KGHSH, CDR2 LQKENI. The V gene lost 5 bases and the J gene lost 5 bases, with 15 bases spanning the gap. The CDR3 sequence is 14 residues long. Complete variable domain (other parts from reference TRBV18 and TRBJ2-5): NAGVMQNPRHLVRRRGQEARLRCSPMKGHSHVYWYRQLPEEGLKFMVYLQKENIIDESGMPKERFSAEFPKEGPSILRIQQVVRGDSAAYFCASSSPPVRETQYFGPGTRLLVL.

The rearrangement uses TRBV7-9 and TRBJ2-2; 9 nucleotides match TRBD1. The CDR3 has 16 residues. The trim removed 4 bases at V and 5 bases at J, leaving 8 bases unmatched. Germline-derived CDR1 and CDR2 are SEHNR and FQNEAQ (reference sequence). CDR3 sequence (DNA): TGTGCCAGCAGCTCCTCGGGACAGGGTAGAACCGGGGAGCTGTTTTTT. Protein product: CASSSSGQGRTGELFF.

This clonotype was seen repeatedly, ten times or more. This chain links TRBV18 with TRBJ2-3; 7 nucleotides agree with TRBD2. The CDR3 totals 16 residues. The trim removed 3 bases at V and 2 bases at J, leaving 8 bases unmatched. Per germline, CDR1 KGHSH and CDR2 LQKENI. CDR3 bases: TGTGCCAGCTCACCTCCTGCGGGAGCCCCCACAGATACGCAGTATTTT. It specifies CASSPPAGAPTDTQYF.

The chain employs TRBV4-2 and TRBJ2-7, with D tentatively TRBD1 or TRBD2 (6 bases each). CDR3 length: 21 residues. In germline, CDR1 is LGHNA, CDR2 YNFKEQ. Trimming took 0 bases from V and 4 from J, leaving 31 bases between them. In DNA, the CDR3 is TGTGCCAGCAGCCAAGAGGACCTCGGGTTTCCAATGGGGGGCGCGGGGTACGAGCAGTACTTC. This codes for CASSQEDLGFPMGGAGYEQYF.

This clonotype was observed a few times. The J gene is TRBJ2-6, the V gene TRBV7-6; no reliable D call. Trimming stripped 5 bases from V and 1 base from J, with 9 bases between. The germline V gene has CDR1 SGHVS and CDR2 FNYEAQ. This CDR3 has 15 residues. The CDR3 DNA follows: TGTGCCAGCAGCCGCAGGTTTTCTGGGGCCAACGTCCTGACTTTC. Translating it yields CASSRRFSGANVLTF.

The chain couples TRBV6-1 to TRBJ2-3; 9 bases align to TRBD2. Germline V gene data show CDR1 as MNHNS and CDR2 as SASEGT. The CDR3 loop spans 17 amino acids. The junction had 11 bases not matched to a gene; V was cut back by 7 bases and J by 0 bases. The CDR3 reads CASIRTSGPPSTDTQYF. The CDR3 nucleotides are TGTGCCAGCATTAGAACTAGCGGGCCTCCTAGCACAGATACGCAGTATTTT.

In this sample, this clonotype turned up a few times. This chain links TRBV6-1 with TRBJ2-6; no clear D gene. CDR3 size: 14 residues. Trimming took off 6 bases at V and 3 bases at J, with 9 bases between the two ends. Germline-derived CDR1 and CDR2 are MNHNS and SASEGT. The CDR3 region has the DNA TGTGCCAGCAGCTCAGTCAGTGGGGCCAACGTCCTGACTTTC. It translates to CASSSVSGANVLTF.

There are a few counts of this clonotype. The chain combines TRBV27 with TRBJ2-1; TRBD1 agrees at 11 bases. The CDR3 consists of 16 residues. Looked up from germline, CDR1 is MNHEY and CDR2 is SMNVEV (reference sequence). The ends lost 3 bases at V and 8 bases at J; junction bases unmatched: 9. The CDR3 region is CASSFTRTGGLDEQFF. The CDR3 bases are TGTGCCAGCAGTTTCACCAGGACAGGGGGCTTAGATGAGCAGTTCTTC.